This is a list of T cell receptor beta chains from one sample in a study of T cells in tuberculosis. Here immunoSEQ multiplex PCR was the method, and the copy in TCRdb shows in-frame clones only, minus some. Here the sample spans roughly 35,000 clones, approximately 90% being singletons. Material for sequencing was PBMCs. The receptors were sampled from a donor under 30 with latent tuberculosis or without tuberculosis infection. The CDR3 runs from the conserved cysteine through the conserved F or W.

v_call,cdr3_aa
TRBV25-1,CASSTPGTGGRNTF
TRBV7-2,CASSLYLGAMGGYTF
TRBV5-4,CASSSVSLPYNEQFF
TRBV6-5,CASSPTRSPYNEQFF
TRBV27,CASSFPALAGSTDTQYF
TRBV11-3,CASSLGQGLVGVVGGEQFF
TRBV2,CASLSDRSYNEQFF
TRBV28,CASRAFKFRSQETQYF
TRBV7-9,CASSFGETQYF
TRBV6-6,CASTRTGTRIGNEQFF
TRBV9,CASSVGPGTGAGGQETQYF
TRBV19,CASSMRLQSSYEQYF
TRBV6-1,CASTMNGGVGGTQYF
TRBV7-3,CASSLTSAGPYEQYF
TRBV4-3,CASSQGGRNNEQFF
TRBV5-6,CASSLGAGQANYGYTF
TRBV4-1,CASSQGGGLYNEQFF
TRBV7-9,CASRWGRGLPKNEKLFF
TRBV7-2,CASSLGTSVNEQFF
TRBV4-1,CASSRATLVNSYNEQFF
TRBV29-1,CSVEDQGEQYF
TRBV9,CASSPRERHEAFF
TRBV30,CAWSVGTGDPYNEQFF
TRBV13,CASSPRLRELDTQYF
TRBV5-1,CASSLRVRGETQYF
TRBV9,CASSVLIAGGVENEQFF
TRBV5-8,CASTTTGPYNEQFF
TRBV6-5,CASSYLAGTHNEKLFF
TRBV27,CASSFVAGEGGEQFF
TRBV4-3,CASSPTGGRNTIYF
TRBV5-1,CASSPNPGTGGTEAFF
TRBV28,CASNLSGAESNQPQHF